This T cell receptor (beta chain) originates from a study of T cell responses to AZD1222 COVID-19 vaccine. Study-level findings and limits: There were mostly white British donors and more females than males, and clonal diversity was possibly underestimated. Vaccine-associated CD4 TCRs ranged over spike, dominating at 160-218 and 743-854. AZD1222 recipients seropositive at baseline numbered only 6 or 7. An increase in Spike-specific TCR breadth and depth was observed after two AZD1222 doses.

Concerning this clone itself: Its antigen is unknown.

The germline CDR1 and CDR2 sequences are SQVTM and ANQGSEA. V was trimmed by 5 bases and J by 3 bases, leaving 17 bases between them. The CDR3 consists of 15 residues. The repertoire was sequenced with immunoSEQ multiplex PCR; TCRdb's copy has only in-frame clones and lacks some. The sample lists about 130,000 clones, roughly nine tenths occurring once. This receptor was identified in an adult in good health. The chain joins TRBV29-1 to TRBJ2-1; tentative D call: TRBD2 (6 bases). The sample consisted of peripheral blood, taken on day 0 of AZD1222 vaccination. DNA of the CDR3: TGCAGCGTTTGGGGGGAAACGGGAGACTACAATGAGCAGTTCTTC. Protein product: CSVWGETGDYNEQFF.